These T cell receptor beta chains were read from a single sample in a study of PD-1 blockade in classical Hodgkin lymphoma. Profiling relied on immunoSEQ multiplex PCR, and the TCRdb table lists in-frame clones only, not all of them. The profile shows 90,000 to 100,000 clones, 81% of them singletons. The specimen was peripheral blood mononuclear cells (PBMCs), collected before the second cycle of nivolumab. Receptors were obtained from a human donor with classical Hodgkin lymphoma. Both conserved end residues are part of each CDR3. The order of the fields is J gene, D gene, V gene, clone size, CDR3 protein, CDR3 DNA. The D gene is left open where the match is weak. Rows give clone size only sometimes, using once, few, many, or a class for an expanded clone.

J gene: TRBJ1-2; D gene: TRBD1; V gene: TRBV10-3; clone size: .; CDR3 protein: CAISDERGTGLGYTF; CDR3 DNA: TGTGCCATCAGTGACGAAAGAGGGACAGGGCTTGGCTACACCTTC
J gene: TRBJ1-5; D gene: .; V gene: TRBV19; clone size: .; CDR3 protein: CASSGGSSHSNQPQHF; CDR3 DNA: TGTGCCAGTAGTGGAGGGTCATCCCATAGCAATCAGCCCCAGCATTTT
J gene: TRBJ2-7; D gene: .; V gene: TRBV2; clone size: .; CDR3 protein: CASSEVGGRVAYEQYF; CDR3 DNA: TGTGCCAGCAGTGAAGTTGGTGGGCGGGTGGCCTACGAGCAGTACTTC
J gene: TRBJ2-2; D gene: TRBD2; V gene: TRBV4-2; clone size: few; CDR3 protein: CASSLMGSGRPAGELFF; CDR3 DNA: TGTGCCAGCAGCCTCATGGGTAGCGGGAGACCGGCCGGGGAGCTGTTTTTT
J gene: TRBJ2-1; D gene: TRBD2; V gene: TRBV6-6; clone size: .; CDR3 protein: CASRPTAGGYYNEQFF; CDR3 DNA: TGTGCCAGCAGACCCACGGCGGGAGGGTACTACAATGAGCAGTTCTTC
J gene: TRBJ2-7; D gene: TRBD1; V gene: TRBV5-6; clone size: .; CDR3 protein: CASSSADRGIYEQYF; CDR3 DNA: TGTGCCAGCAGCTCCGCCGACAGGGGGATCTACGAGCAGTACTTC
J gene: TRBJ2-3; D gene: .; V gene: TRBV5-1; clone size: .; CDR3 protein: CASSLGDFTDTQYF; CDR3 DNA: TGCGCCAGCAGCTTGGGTGATTTCACAGATACGCAGTATTTT
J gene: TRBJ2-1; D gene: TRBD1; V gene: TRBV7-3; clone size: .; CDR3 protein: CASSSGQGLYNEQFF; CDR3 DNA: TGTGCCAGCAGCTCGGGACAGGGGTTGTACAATGAGCAGTTCTTC
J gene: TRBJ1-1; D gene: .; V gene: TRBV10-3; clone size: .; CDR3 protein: CAISEPPGNTEAFF; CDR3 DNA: TGTGCCATCAGTGAACCTCCAGGGAACACTGAAGCTTTCTTT
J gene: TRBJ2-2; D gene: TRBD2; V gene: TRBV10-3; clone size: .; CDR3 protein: CAIRRGAEAGELFF; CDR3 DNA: TGTGCCATCCGGCGGGGGGCGGAGGCCGGGGAGCTGTTTTTT
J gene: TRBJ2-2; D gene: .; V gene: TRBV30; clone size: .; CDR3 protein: CAWRGMANTGELFF; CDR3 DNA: TGTGCCTGGAGGGGCATGGCGAACACCGGGGAGCTGTTTTTT
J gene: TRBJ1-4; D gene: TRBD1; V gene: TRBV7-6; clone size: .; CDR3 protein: CASSTGVVRGGTNEKLFF; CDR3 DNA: TGTGCCAGCAGCACAGGGGTTGTCAGGGGTGGCACTAATGAAAAACTGTTTTTT
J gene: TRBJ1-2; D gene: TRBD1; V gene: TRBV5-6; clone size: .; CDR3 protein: CASSWGTGSLGYTF; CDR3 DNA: TGTGCCAGCAGCTGGGGGACAGGGTCGCTCGGCTACACCTTC
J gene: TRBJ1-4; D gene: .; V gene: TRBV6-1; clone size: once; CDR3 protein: CASSREWWAELFF; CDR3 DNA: TGTGCCAGCAGTCGCGAATGGTGGGCGGAACTGTTTTTT
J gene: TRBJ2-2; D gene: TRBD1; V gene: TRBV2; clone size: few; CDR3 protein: CASSFKQGAGELFF; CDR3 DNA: TGTGCCAGCAGTTTTAAACAGGGGGCCGGGGAGCTGTTTTTT
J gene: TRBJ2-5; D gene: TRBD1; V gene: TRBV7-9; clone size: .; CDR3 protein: CASRPGQGAAETQYF; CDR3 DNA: TGTGCCAGCAGACCCGGACAGGGGGCAGCGGAGACCCAGTACTTC
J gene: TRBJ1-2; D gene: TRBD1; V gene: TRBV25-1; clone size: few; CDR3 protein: CASSEFRTGNAGYTF; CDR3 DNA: TGTGCCAGCAGTGAATTCAGGACAGGGAATGCTGGCTACACCTTC
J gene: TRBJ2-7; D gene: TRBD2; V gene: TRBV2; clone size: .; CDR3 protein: CASNDGLAGYEQYF; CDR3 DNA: TGTGCCAGCAATGATGGACTAGCTGGGTACGAGCAGTACTTC
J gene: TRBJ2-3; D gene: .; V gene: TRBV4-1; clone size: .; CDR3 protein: CASSQVGGPTDTQYF; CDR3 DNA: TGCGCCAGCAGCCAAGTGGGGGGTCCGACAGATACGCAGTATTTT
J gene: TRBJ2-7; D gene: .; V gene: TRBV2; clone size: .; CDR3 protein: CASSEGWYEQYF; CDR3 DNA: TGTGCCAGCAGTGAAGGTTGGTACGAGCAGTACTTC
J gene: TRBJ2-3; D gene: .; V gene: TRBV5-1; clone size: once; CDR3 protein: CASSLARPIASQTDTQYF; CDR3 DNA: TGCGCCAGCAGCTTGGCGAGGCCAATAGCGTCACAAACAGATACGCAGTATTTT
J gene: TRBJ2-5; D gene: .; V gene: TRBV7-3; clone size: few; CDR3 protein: CASSLTREGTQYF; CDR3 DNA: TGTGCCAGCAGCTTAACTAGAGAGGGGACCCAGTACTTC
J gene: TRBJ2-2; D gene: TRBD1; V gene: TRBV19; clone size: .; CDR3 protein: CASSPGTVRNTGELFF; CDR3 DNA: TGTGCCAGTAGTCCGGGGACAGTAAGGAACACCGGGGAGCTGTTTTTT
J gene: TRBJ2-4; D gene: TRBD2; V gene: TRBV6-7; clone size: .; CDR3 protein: CASIRKLAGGPRAKNIQYF; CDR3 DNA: TGTGCCAGCATCCGGAAACTAGCGGGAGGGCCTCGAGCCAAAAACATTCAGTACTTC
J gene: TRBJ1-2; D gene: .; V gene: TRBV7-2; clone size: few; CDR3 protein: CASSLNSLNYGYTF; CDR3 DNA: TGTGCCAGCAGCTTAAACAGTTTAAACTATGGCTACACCTTC
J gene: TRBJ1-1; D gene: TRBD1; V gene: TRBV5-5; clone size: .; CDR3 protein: CASSLQGANTEAFF; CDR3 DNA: TGTGCCAGCAGCTTGCAGGGGGCGAACACTGAAGCTTTCTTT
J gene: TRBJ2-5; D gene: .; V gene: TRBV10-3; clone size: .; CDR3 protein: CAISESGGEETQYF; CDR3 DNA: TGTGCCATCAGTGAGTCTGGAGGCGAAGAGACCCAGTACTTC
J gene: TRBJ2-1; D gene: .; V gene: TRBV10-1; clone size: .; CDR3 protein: CASARDSYNEQFF; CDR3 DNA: TGCGCCAGCGCCCGCGACTCCTACAATGAGCAGTTCTTC
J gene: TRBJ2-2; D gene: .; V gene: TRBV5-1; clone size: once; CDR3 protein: CASSVQGHTGELFF; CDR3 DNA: TGCGCCAGCAGCGTTCAGGGCCACACCGGGGAGCTGTTTTTT
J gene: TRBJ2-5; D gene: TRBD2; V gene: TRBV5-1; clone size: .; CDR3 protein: CASSFSLAGSGQETQYF; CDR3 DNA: TGCGCCAGCAGCTTTTCACTAGCGGGATCGGGACAAGAGACCCAGTACTTC
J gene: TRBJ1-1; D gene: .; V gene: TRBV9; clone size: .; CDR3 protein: CASSLTGMNTEAFF; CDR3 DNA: TGTGCCAGCAGCCTCACGGGTATGAACACTGAAGCTTTCTTT
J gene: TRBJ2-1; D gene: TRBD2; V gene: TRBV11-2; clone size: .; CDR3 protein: CASSLIASGQNNEQFF; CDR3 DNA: TGTGCCAGCAGTCTTATTGCTAGCGGCCAGAACAATGAGCAGTTCTTC
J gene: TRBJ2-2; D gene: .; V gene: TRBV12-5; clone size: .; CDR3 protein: CASGLGAGDTGELFF; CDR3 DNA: TGTGCTAGTGGTTTAGGCGCCGGGGACACCGGGGAGCTGTTTTTT
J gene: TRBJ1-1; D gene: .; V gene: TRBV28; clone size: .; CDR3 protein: CASSRPLQAMDTEAFF; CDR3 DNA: TGTGCCAGCAGTCGCCCATTACAGGCGATGGACACTGAAGCTTTCTTT
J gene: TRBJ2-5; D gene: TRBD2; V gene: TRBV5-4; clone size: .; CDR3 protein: CASSLGSPSPLAGDRGTQYF; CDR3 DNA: TGTGCCAGCAGCTTGGGGTCCCCCTCCCCACTAGCGGGAGATCGGGGAACCCAGTACTTC
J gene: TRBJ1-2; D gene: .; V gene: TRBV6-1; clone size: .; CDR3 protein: CASSPTTGVYGYTF; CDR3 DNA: TGTGCCAGCAGTCCCACCACAGGAGTCTATGGCTACACCTTC
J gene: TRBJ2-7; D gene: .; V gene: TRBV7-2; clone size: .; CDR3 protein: CASSLSGDEQYF; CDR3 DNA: TGTGCCAGCAGCTTGAGTGGCGACGAGCAGTACTTC
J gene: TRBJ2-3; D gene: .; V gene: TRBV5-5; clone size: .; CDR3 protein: CASSNLATIGDTQYF; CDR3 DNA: TGTGCCAGCAGCAACCTAGCCACCATTGGGGATACGCAGTATTTT
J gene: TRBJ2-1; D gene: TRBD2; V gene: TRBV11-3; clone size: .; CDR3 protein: CASSLVSGSAANEQFF; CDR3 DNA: TGTGCCAGCAGCTTAGTAAGCGGGAGCGCGGCCAATGAGCAGTTCTTC
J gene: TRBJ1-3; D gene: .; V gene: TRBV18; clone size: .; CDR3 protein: CASSADSLGGNTIYF; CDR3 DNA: TGTGCCAGCTCAGCGGACTCTCTCGGCGGAAACACCATATATTTT
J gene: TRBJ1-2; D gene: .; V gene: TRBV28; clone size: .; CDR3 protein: CASSSHTVGYGYTF; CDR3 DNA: TGTGCCAGCAGTTCTCATACAGTGGGGTATGGCTACACCTTC
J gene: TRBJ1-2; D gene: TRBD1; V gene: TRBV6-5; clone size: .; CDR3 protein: CASRTGTAGGYGYTF; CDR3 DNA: TGTGCCAGCAGGACGGGGACAGCCGGGGGGTATGGCTACACCTTC
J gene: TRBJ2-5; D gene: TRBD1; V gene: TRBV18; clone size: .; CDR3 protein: CASSIGQEGRRETQYF; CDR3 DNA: TGTGCCAGCTCAATTGGACAGGAAGGACGGAGGGAGACCCAGTACTTC
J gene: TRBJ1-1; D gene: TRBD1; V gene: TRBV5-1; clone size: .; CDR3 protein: CASSLGQPNTEAFF; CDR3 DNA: TGCGCCAGCAGCCTGGGACAGCCCAACACTGAAGCTTTCTTT
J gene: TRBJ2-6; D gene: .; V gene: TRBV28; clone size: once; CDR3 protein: CASTPGGSGANVLTF; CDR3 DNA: TGTGCCAGCACCCCGGGCGGGTCCGGGGCCAACGTCCTGACTTTC
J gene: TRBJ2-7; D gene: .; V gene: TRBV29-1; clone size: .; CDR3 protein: CSVGGSSYEQYF; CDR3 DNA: TGCAGCGTTGGTGGGTCCTCCTACGAGCAGTACTTC
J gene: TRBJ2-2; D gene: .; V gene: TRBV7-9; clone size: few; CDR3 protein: CASSQDRAHPVGRELFF; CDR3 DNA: TGCGCCAGCAGCCAAGACCGGGCCCATCCGGTGGGGCGGGAGCTGTTTTTT
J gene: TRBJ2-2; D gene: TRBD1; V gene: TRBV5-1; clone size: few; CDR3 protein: CASSLVATGGADGELFF; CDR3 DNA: TGCGCCAGCAGCTTGGTGGCGACAGGGGGCGCAGACGGGGAGCTGTTTTTT
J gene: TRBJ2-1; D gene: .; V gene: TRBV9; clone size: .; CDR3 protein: CASSVQSGTSYNEQFF; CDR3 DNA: TGTGCCAGCAGCGTACAGTCGGGGACCTCCTACAATGAGCAGTTCTTC
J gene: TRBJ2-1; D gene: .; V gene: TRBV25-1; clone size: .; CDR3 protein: CASRGGAIYNEQFF; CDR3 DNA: TGTGCCAGCAGGGGCGGGGCCATTTATAATGAGCAGTTCTTC
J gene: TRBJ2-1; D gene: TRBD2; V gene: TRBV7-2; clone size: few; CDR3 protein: CASSLVREAYNEQFF; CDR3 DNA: TGTGCCAGCAGCTTAGTGCGGGAGGCCTACAATGAGCAGTTCTTC
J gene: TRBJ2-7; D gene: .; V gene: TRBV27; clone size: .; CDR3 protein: CASSPLGTFYEQYF; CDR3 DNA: TGTGCCAGCAGTCCCCTCGGGACTTTCTACGAGCAGTACTTC
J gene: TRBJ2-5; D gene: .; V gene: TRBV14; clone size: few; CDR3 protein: CASSSHQGSTQYF; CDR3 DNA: TGTGCCAGCAGCAGCCACCAGGGGTCGACCCAGTACTTC
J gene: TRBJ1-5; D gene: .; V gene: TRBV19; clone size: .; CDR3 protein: CASNRYSNQPQHF; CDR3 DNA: TGTGCCAGTAACAGGTATAGCAATCAGCCCCAGCATTTT
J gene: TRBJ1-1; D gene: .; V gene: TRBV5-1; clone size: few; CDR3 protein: CASSLRGPSGGDTEAFF; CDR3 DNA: TGCGCCAGCAGCTTGAGAGGGCCCTCAGGTGGGGACACTGAAGCTTTCTTT
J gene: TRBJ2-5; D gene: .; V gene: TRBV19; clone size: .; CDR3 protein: CASSIGLAETQYF; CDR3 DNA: TGTGCCAGTAGTATTGGGCTAGCGGAGACCCAGTACTTC
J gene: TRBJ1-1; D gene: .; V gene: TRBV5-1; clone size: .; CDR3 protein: CASSLSGYAEAFF; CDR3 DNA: TGCGCCAGCAGCTTGTCGGGTTACGCTGAAGCTTTCTTT
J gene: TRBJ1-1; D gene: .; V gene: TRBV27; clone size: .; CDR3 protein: CASSFRQGTEAFF; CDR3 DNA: TGTGCCAGCAGTTTTCGGCAGGGCACTGAAGCTTTCTTT